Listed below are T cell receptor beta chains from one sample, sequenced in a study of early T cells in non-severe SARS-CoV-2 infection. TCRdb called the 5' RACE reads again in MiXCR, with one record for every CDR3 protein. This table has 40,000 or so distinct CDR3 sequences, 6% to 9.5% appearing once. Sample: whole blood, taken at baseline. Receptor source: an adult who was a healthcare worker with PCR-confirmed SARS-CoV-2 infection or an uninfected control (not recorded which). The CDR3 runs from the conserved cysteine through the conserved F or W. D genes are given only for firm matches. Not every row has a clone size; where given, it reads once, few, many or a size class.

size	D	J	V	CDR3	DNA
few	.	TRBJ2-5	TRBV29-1	CSVGDGGETQYF	TGCAGCGTTGGGGACGGAGGGGAGACCCAGTACTTC
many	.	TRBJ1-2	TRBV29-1	CSVEVPGYGYTF	TGCAGCGTTGAAGTCCCGGGCTATGGCTACACCTTC
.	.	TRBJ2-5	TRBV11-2	CASSTLPRLPETQYF	TGTGCCAGCAGCACCCTACCCAGGTTACCAGAGACCCAGTACTTC
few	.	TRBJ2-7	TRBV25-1	CASSRVGHSYEQYF	TGTGCCAGCAGCAGGGTGGGACACTCCTACGAGCAGTACTTC
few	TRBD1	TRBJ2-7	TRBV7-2	CASSFDRDYYEQYF	TGTGCCAGCAGCTTTGACAGGGATTACTACGAGCAGTACTTC
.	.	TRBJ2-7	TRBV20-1	CSAARGYYEQYF	TGCAGTGCTGCCAGAGGGTACTACGAGCAGTACTTC
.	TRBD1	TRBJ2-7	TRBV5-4	CASSMGQTYEQYF	TGTGCCAGCAGCATGGGACAGACCTACGAGCAGTACTTC
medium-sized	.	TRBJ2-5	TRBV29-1	CSVVNSKETQYF	TGCAGCGTTGTTAACAGTAAAGAGACCCAGTACTTC
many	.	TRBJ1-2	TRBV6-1	CASSDTGANYGYTF	TGTGCCAGCAGTGACACAGGAGCTAACTATGGCTACACCTTC
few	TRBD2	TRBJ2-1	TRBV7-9	CASSFITGTSGGSPLEQFF	TGTGCCAGCAGCTTTATAACCGGGACTAGCGGGGGCAGCCCCTTGGAGCAGTTCTTC
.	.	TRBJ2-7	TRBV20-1	CSARDRDTYEQYF	TGCAGTGCTAGAGACCGGGACACCTACGAGCAGTACTTC
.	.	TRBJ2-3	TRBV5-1	CASSRSGQVTDTQYF	TGCGCCAGCAGCCGATCGGGGCAGGTGACAGATACGCAGTATTTT
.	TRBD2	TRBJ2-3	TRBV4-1	CASSQDYRGEVITQYF	TGCGCCAGCAGCCAAGATTATCGGGGGGAGGTCATTACGCAGTATTTT
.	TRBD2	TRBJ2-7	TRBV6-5	CASRLPGGYEQYF	TGTGCCAGCAGGCTCCCCGGGGGGTATGAGCAGTACTTC
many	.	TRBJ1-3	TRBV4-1	CASSHHGTSGNTIYF	TGCGCCAGCAGCCACCACGGTACCTCTGGAAACACCATATATTTT
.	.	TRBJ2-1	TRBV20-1	CSAEPREAFGSYNEQFF	TGCAGTGCCGAGCCCAGGGAAGCCTTTGGCTCCTACAATGAGCAGTTCTTC
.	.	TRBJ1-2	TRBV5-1	CASSLSAQVADGYTF	TGCGCCAGCAGCCTGTCCGCACAGGTCGCGGATGGCTACACCTTC